What follows are 21 T cell receptor beta chains derived from one specimen sequenced in a study of T cells after yellow fever vaccination. TCRdb re-called the 5' RACE reads through MiXCR, storing one row per CDR3 protein. The table records 200,000 or so distinct CDR3 sequences, 6.5% to 7.5% of them present only once. The material was CD4+ T cells sorted from PBMCs, obtained on the day of the yellow fever booster vaccination. The receptors stem from a young man who received the YFV17D yellow fever vaccine.

Many counts were recorded for this clonotype. This rearrangement joins TRBV4-2 to TRBJ2-6; no definite D call. The CDR3 runs 16 residues. Germline V gene data show CDR1 as LGHNA and CDR2 as YNFKEQ. Deletions cut 0 bases from V and 2 bases from J, with 8 bases between. The chain's CDR3 is CASSQEPGTGANVLTF. The CDR3 DNA is TGTGCCAGCAGCCAAGAACCCGGAACTGGGGCCAACGTCCTGACTTTC.

V is TRBV5-6 and J is TRBJ1-5; no clear D gene. The CDR3 covers 14 residues. CDR1 is SGHDT, CDR2 YYEEEE, per germline. The ends were cut back, 2 bases at V and 9 bases at J, with 15 bases in the middle. Written as DNA, the CDR3 is TGTGCCAGCAGCTTTGCGCAGGCCTCAGGGCCCCAGCATTTT. It codes for CASSFAQASGPQHF.

Only a few counts were recorded for this clonotype. The rearrangement links TRBV5-1 to TRBJ2-2, with D possibly being TRBD2 (5 bases). Germline V gives CDR1 SGHRS, CDR2 YFSETQ. Trimming removed 0 bases at V and 3 bases at J, with 18 bases between. The CDR3 sequence is 18 residues long. The CDR3 protein is CASSLEVVGVGYTGELFF. Written as DNA, the CDR3 is TGCGCCAGCAGCTTGGAGGTCGTGGGAGTTGGGTACACCGGGGAGCTGTTTTTT.

This clonotype has a handful of counts. The V and J genes are TRBV24-1 and TRBJ2-7; D is unclear. The CDR3 is 16 amino acids. Trimming removed 5 bases at V and 2 bases at J, with 18 bases between. Germline CDR1 KGHDR, CDR2 SFDVKD. The chain's CDR3 is CATSGSGKLNAYEQYF. Here the CDR3 DNA reads TGTGCCACCAGTGGTTCCGGAAAGCTGAATGCCTACGAGCAGTACTTC.

The V and J genes are TRBV30 and TRBJ2-2; D gene uncertain. V gave up 4 bases and J gave up 4 bases, with 16 bases separating them. Germline CDR1 and CDR2: GTSNPN and SVGIG (reference sequence). The CDR3 has 15 residues. This chain's CDR3 is CAWKFAGTGTGELFF. The CDR3 DNA reads TGTGCCTGGAAATTTGCAGGCACGGGCACCGGGGAGCTGTTTTTT.

The sample holds many counts of this clonotype. CDR3 in amino acids: CSARDFGMGTDGNTIYF. The CDR3 DNA sequence: TGCAGTGCTAGAGATTTTGGCATGGGGACAGATGGAAACACCATATATTTT. The rearrangement joins TRBV20-1 to TRBJ1-3; 7 bases map to TRBD1. V lost 0 bases to trimming and J lost 3 bases; unmatched junction nucleotides: 11. CDR3 length equals 17 residues. In germline, CDR1 is DFQATT, CDR2 SNEGSKA (reference sequence).

This clonotype was observed at least ten times. V and J are TRBV27 and TRBJ1-6; possibly TRBD1 for D (5 bases). This CDR3 spans 16 amino acids. Looked up from germline, CDR1 is MNHEY and CDR2 is SMNVEV (reference sequence). V lost 4 bases and J lost 0, with 10 bases in between. DNA of the CDR3: TGTGCCAGCAGTTCCCCCGGGACCTCCTATAATTCACCCCTCCACTTT. Amino acid sequence: CASSSPGTSYNSPLHF.

This clonotype was counted ten times or more. The chain combines TRBV20-1 with TRBJ2-3; perhaps TRBD2 as D (6 bases). V was cut by 3 bases and J by 8 bases, with 24 bases left in between. Germline CDR1 reads DFQATT; CDR2 reads SNEGSKA (reference sequence). The CDR3 spans 16 residues. CDR3 in amino acids: CSARIGYREPPGTQYF. In nucleotides, the CDR3 is TGCAGTGCTAGGATCGGTTATCGGGAGCCTCCGGGTACGCAGTATTTT.

This clonotype was seen many times. The V call is TRBV20-1, the J call TRBJ2-2, with D perhaps TRBD2 (6 bases). The ends were cut back, 2 bases at V and 0 bases at J, with 10 bases in the middle. Germline CDR1 reads DFQATT; CDR2 reads SNEGSKA (reference sequence). The CDR3 is made up of 15 amino acids. The CDR3 DNA reads TGCAGTGCTAGACGGCGGGACCCGAACACCGGGGAGCTGTTTTTT. Translating gives CSARRRDPNTGELFF.

The rearrangement joins TRBV7-2 to TRBJ2-5; D is uncertain. Germline V gene sequence: CDR1 SGHTA, CDR2 FQGNSA. The CDR3 consists of 14 residues. V was shortened by 2 bases and J by 2 bases, with 9 bases between the two germline ends. Written as DNA, the CDR3 is TGTGCCAGCAGCTTAAATACGGGTCAAGAGACCCAGTACTTC. It is translated as CASSLNTGQETQYF.

This chain links TRBV6-1 with TRBJ2-2, with TRBD2 matching 7 bases. V dropped 4 bases and J dropped 3; count of bases not matched to a gene: 8. Per germline, CDR1 MNHNS and CDR2 SASEGT. The CDR3 loop spans 16 amino acids. The CDR3 protein is CASSGRLAADTGELFF. DNA of the CDR3: TGTGCCAGCAGTGGGCGACTAGCTGCGGACACCGGGGAGCTGTTTTTT.

The V call is TRBV5-1, the J call TRBJ2-7; D might be TRBD1 (5 bases). This CDR3 has 16 residues. CDR1 and CDR2 from the germline V gene are SGHRS and YFSETQ. The ends were cut back, 4 bases at V and 2 bases at J, with 19 bases in the middle. The CDR3 DNA is TGCGCCAGCAGCCTAAACGGTAGGGGCCGACCCTACGAGCAGTACTTC. Translating gives CASSLNGRGRPYEQYF.

This chain links TRBV7-8 with TRBJ2-5, with D unresolved. Germline V lookup: CDR1 SGHVS, CDR2 FQNEAQ. The V and J ends lost 5 bases and 5 bases respectively, with 9 bases between them. The CDR3 covers 12 residues. The DNA of the CDR3 is TGTGCCAGCAGCCCCGCTCTGGAGACCCAGTACTTC. Translating it yields CASSPALETQYF.

This clonotype has just a few counts. The CDR3 DNA follows: TGTGCCAGCAGTTCCGTGGCTCAGCAGTACTTC. It specifies CASSSVAQQYF. The chain carries TRBV12-3 or TRBV12-4 and TRBJ2-7; D not certain. The CDR3 loop spans 11 amino acids. The ends were cut back, 4 bases at V and 8 bases at J, with 9 bases in the middle.

This clonotype was observed a handful of times. This rearrangement joins TRBV6-5 to TRBJ1-5; the D is unclear. Looked up from germline, CDR1 is MNHEY and CDR2 is SVGAGI. The CDR3 covers 18 residues. The V end lost 0 bases, the J end lost 0 bases, and 15 bases lay between the germline ends. CDR3: CASSYSTRHQFSNQPQHF. The CDR3 DNA sequence: TGTGCCAGCAGTTACTCGACGCGGCACCAGTTTAGCAATCAGCCCCAGCATTTT.

This clonotype was counted at least ten times. V and J are TRBV20-1 and TRBJ1-1; D not resolved. V shed 2 bases and J shed 0 bases, with 13 bases lying between them. Per germline, CDR1 DFQATT and CDR2 SNEGSKA (reference sequence). The CDR3 totals 15 residues. CDR3 sequence reads: CSARRNTGMNTEAFF. The DNA of the CDR3 is TGCAGTGCTAGAAGGAACACTGGGATGAACACTGAAGCTTTCTTT.

This clonotype was counted many times. The chain is built from TRBV14 and TRBJ2-3; D ambiguous. Germline V gene data show CDR1 as SGHDN and CDR2 as FVKESK. Trimming left V 0 bases short and J 6 bases short, with 7 bases between. The CDR3 is 13 residues long. CDR3 protein: CASSQDLADTQYF. As DNA, the CDR3 is TGTGCCAGCAGCCAAGATCTGGCCGATACGCAGTATTTT. The full variable domain, with the rest looked up from reference TRBV14 and TRBJ2-3, is EAGVTQFPSHSVIEKGQTVTLRCDPISGHDNLYWYRRVMGKEIKFLLHFVKESKQDESGMPNNRFLAERTGGTYSTLKVQPAELEDSGVYFCASSQDLADTQYFGPGTRLTVL.

This clonotype was counted between two and nine times. The V and J genes are TRBV7-2 and TRBJ2-3; D might be TRBD1 or TRBD2, each matching 5 bases. Germline-derived CDR1 and CDR2 are SGHTA and FQGNSA. V was clipped by 0 bases and J by 7 bases, with 14 bases between them. The CDR3 has 15 residues. CDR3 sequence: CASSLAATKGNTQYF. DNA for the CDR3: TGTGCCAGCAGCTTAGCGGCGACTAAGGGGAATACGCAGTATTTT.

This clonotype was found a few times. The chain links TRBV6-2 or TRBV6-3 to TRBJ2-5; the D gene is possibly TRBD1 (6 bases). CDR1 is MNHEY, CDR2 SVGEGT, per germline. This CDR3 has 13 amino acids. The V and J ends lost 8 bases and 5 bases respectively, with 15 bases between them. The CDR3 spells CASRDIAEETQYF. The CDR3 DNA reads as TGTGCCAGCCGGGACATCGCCGAGGAGACCCAGTACTTC.

This clonotype was detected ten times or more. The chain uses TRBV29-1 and TRBJ2-4; D might be TRBD1 (6 bases). CDR1 and CDR2 from the germline V gene are SQVTM and ANQGSEA. The CDR3 totals 14 residues. V was pared by 3 bases and J by 6 bases, with 15 bases between. CDR3: CSVETGSGVNIQYF. In nucleotides, the CDR3 is TGCAGCGTTGAGACTGGGTCAGGGGTAAACATTCAGTACTTC.

This clonotype was picked up many times. The junction shows a germline mismatch at one end, possibly a read error. This chain joins TRBV20-1 and TRBJ2-5, with a weak D call TRBD2 (6 bases). The CDR3 sequence is 12 residues long. Germline lookup yields CDR1 DFQATT and CDR2 SNEGSKA (reference sequence). The CDR3, as DNA: TGCAGTCCTAGCGATACCCAAGAGACCCAGTACTTC. Its protein is CSPSDTQETQYF.